This T cell receptor (beta chain) was recovered during a study of blood T cell repertoires in COVID-19. The wider study: The United States, Italy and Spain provided the acute and convalescent COVID-19 samples. T cells, B-cell-depleted T cells, or PBMCs provided the cDNA or gDNA that served as material.

Source study methods: Estimation of nucleated cell counts relied on the amplification of reference gene primers. Sequencing was performed with immunoSEQ multiplex PCR; in TCRdb, only in-frame clones are kept and a portion is missing. V and J calls and clone size are as listed in that table; D and trimming were resolved from the DNA. The sample records some 90,000 clones, about 90% being singletons. Germline CDR1 is ENHRY and CDR2 is SYGVKD. Trimming took 2 bases from V and 8 from J, leaving 10 bases between them. The CDR3 is made up of 14 amino acids. The sequence was collected from a woman at least 80 years old with active or convalescent COVID-19. The rearrangement joins TRBV10-3 to TRBJ1-6; D is possibly TRBD1 (5 bases). The sequencing input was peripheral blood. The CDR3 bases are TGTGCCATCAGTGAGACAGGACTAGATTCACCCCTCCACTTT. Translating it yields CAISETGLDSPLHF.